Described below is a single T cell receptor beta chain sequence and its context. Its antigen remains undetermined. Base qualities are missing; no much larger clone stands one base away. This sample was included in a study of OX40 agonist ivuxolimab in advanced cancers. Describing the broader study: Ivuxolimab was a fully human IgG2 agonistic monoclonal antibody targeting the costimulatory receptor OX40 (CD134). Intravenous ivuxolimab was administered to patients every 2 weeks at six dose levels: 0.01, 0.1, 0.3, 1.5, 3 and 10 mg/kg. Of the roughly 52 dose-escalation patients, hepatocellular carcinoma was present in around 20, melanoma in some 15, renal cell carcinoma in 9 and head and neck cancer in 9. In the dose-escalation cohort, 82.7% of patients were male, and the mean age was about 55 years, with a range of about 23 to 90. Patients were allowed to have had prior anti-PD-1, anti-PD-L1 or anti-CTLA-4 therapy, and 40% of the dose-escalation patients had previously received checkpoint inhibitors. Partial responses were achieved by three dose-escalation patients, of whom one had hepatocellular carcinoma and two had cutaneous melanoma. The point of sequencing TCRbeta in the periphery was to test whether ivuxolimab changed TCR sequence diversity and drove clonal T-cell expansion. The paper describes the monotherapy dose-escalation part (N of about 50 patients) of the phase I trial of ivuxolimab.

The germline V gene (reference sequence) specifies SEHNR as CDR1 and FQNEAQ as CDR2. The CDR3 starts with the cysteine, ends with the phenylalanine, and has 13 residues. The read is trimmed to its CDR3 DNA, 39 bases read in frame from base 1. Cut back by 7 bases and 9 bases, the V and J ends lie 16 bases apart. For sequencing of the TCRbeta CDR3 region, genomic DNA was extracted from the sorted cells. The immunoSEQ Assay was used to sequence the TCRbeta CDR3 regions. What TCRdb holds here is the immuneACCESS table cut down to in-frame rearrangements. Part of the clones is not present; checked against another copy, under half of the missing clones reflect an unresolved V gene, and the others are unexplained. This sample lists tens of thousands of clones; roughly 85% were detected once. The ten largest make up roughly half of the sample. General findings and caveats noted by the study authors: In the 0.1-3.0 mg/kg groups, partial responders had among the lowest normalized peripheral clonal expansion, particularly in CD8+ T cells. After ivuxolimab, more expanded clones were found on average in CD8+ T cells than in CD4+ T cells. Which antigens the clonally expanded peripheral T cells were specific for was not determined. At doses of 0.1 to 3.0 mg/kg, clonal expansion of both CD4+ and CD8+ blood T cells was observed from baseline to week 6. Low levels of normalized T-cell clonal expansion were also seen in some patients who did not respond.

Patients with a history of autoimmune disease or receiving systemic immunosuppression were excluded from the trial. Peripheral blood for TCR sequencing was drawn from every dose cohort at baseline, at cycle 4 day 1 and at cycle 7 day 1. Samples came from an open-label, multicenter, first-in-human phase I dose-escalation trial of ivuxolimab. Adults with locally advanced or metastatic melanoma, renal cell, hepatocellular, or head and neck squamous cell carcinoma were enrolled in the trial. Before TCR sequencing, CD4+ T cells and CD8+ T cells were sorted from peripheral blood as separate populations. The sequence derives from an adult with an advanced solid tumor such as melanoma, head and neck, liver or kidney cancer. Sequencing was performed on CD4+ or CD8+ T cells sorted from blood, taken in a trial of the OX40 agonist ivuxolimab. The chain is made from TRBV7-9 and TRBJ2-1; perhaps TRBD2 is the D gene, with 5 bases matching. The DNA sequence is as follows: TGTGCCAGCATCGATTTAACGGGGATTGAGCAGTTCTTC. Protein translation: CASIDLTGIEQFF.